This section outlines one T cell receptor (beta chain) sequence together with its context. Systemic immunosuppression or autoimmune disease history was grounds to exclude patients. This CDR3 spans 16 amino acids. Germline lookup yields CDR1 MDHEN and CDR2 SYDVKM. Deletions cut 2 bases from V and 0 bases from J, with 10 bases between. The entry originates in a study of OX40 agonist ivuxolimab in advanced cancers. Study-level information: Patients' therapy was ivuxolimab, an antibody that acts as an agonist of OX40 (CD134).

Profiled with immunoSEQ multiplex PCR; TCRdb holds only in-frame clones, not every one. In the table there are roughly 76,000 clones, around nine tenths of which are singletons. The sample consisted of CD4+ or CD8+ T cells sorted from blood, taken in a trial of the OX40 agonist ivuxolimab. This TCR was sampled from an adult with an advanced solid tumor such as melanoma, head and neck, liver or kidney cancer. The chain carries TRBV28 and TRBJ2-2; D is unresolved. The CDR3 spells CASSLGPLANTGELFF. The CDR3 coding sequence is TGTGCCAGCAGTTTAGGTCCGCTAGCGAACACCGGGGAGCTGTTTTTT.